The 28 T cell receptor beta chains given below trace back to one sample, sequenced in a study of Ad26.COV2.S vaccination and SARS-CoV-2 variants. Assay used: immunoSEQ multiplex PCR; TCRdb lists only in-frame clones, some missing. The sample contains 300,000 to 400,000 clones, around four fifths of which appear only once. Treatment defined: about 20 received Ad26.COV2.S at low or high dose, single or two shots; five or six received placebo; per-sample allocation not given. Vaccine and placebo recipients were sampled on day 63 after the first injection. Sequencing used peripheral blood, obtained in a trial of Ad26.COV2.S vaccine versus placebo. These receptors were collected from a person between 18 and 60 years old who received the Ad26.COV2.S COVID-19 vaccine or a placebo.

The chain links TRBV24-1 to TRBJ2-7; D call uncertain. The CDR3 is 15 amino acids. Trimming removed 0 bases from V and 2 bases from J, with 10 bases in between. The germline CDR1 and CDR2 sequences are KGHDR and SFDVKD. The CDR3, as DNA: TGTGCCACCAGTGATTTGCCCTTAGTACCCTACGAGCAGTACTTC. Translation: CATSDLPLVPYEQYF.

V is TRBV5-1 and J is TRBJ2-1, with D unclear. The CDR3 is made up of 13 amino acids. The germline CDR1 and CDR2 sequences are SGHRS and YFSETQ. Deletions cut 5 bases from V and 0 bases from J, with 6 bases between. CDR3 loop: CASRPNSYNEQFF. CDR3 nucleotide sequence: TGCGCCAGCAGGCCCAACTCCTACAATGAGCAGTTCTTC.

V gene TRBV2 combines with J gene TRBJ2-1; D not certain. The V gene's germline CDR1 is SNHLY and CDR2 FYNNEI. Trimming cost V 3 bases and J 4 bases, with 7 bases left between them. CDR3 length: 13 amino acids. CDR3 in DNA: TGTGCCAGCAGTGATGTGCAGTACAATGAGCAGTTCTTC. It specifies CASSDVQYNEQFF.

The sample holds one count of this clone. This chain joins TRBV5-4 and TRBJ2-3; 10 bases map to TRBD2. Trimming removed 2 bases from V and 5 bases from J; junction bases left unmatched: 5. Looked up from germline, CDR1 is SGHNT and CDR2 is YYREEE (reference sequence). There are 15 residues in the CDR3. The CDR3 spells CASSFLSGGVDTQYF. Written as DNA, the CDR3 is TGTGCCAGCAGCTTCCTGAGCGGGGGGGTAGATACGCAGTATTTT.

V is TRBV2 and J is TRBJ2-1; 7 bases line up with TRBD1. This CDR3 has 15 residues. Germline CDR1 reads SNHLY; CDR2 reads FYNNEI. With V trimmed by 5 bases and J by 2 bases, 6 bases remained unmatched. The CDR3: CASSWTGSPYNEQFF. DNA of the CDR3: TGTGCCAGCAGTTGGACAGGCTCCCCCTACAATGAGCAGTTCTTC.

The V gene is TRBV2, the J gene TRBJ1-2; D gene unclear. The V gene lost 8 bases and the J gene lost 6 bases, with 16 bases spanning the gap. CDR3 size: 13 residues. Germline V gene data show CDR1 as SNHLY and CDR2 as FYNNEI. CDR3 region: CASGTAPGNGYTF. CDR3 sequence (DNA): TGTGCCAGCGGTACGGCGCCGGGCAATGGCTACACCTTC.

The CDR3: CASSLDEGTYGYTF. In DNA, the CDR3 is TGCGCCAGCAGCTTGGACGAGGGGACTTATGGCTACACCTTC. The rearrangement uses TRBV5-1 and TRBJ1-2, with a weak D call TRBD1 (5 bases). The CDR3 has 14 residues. Germline V gene lookup returns CDR1 SGHRS and CDR2 YFSETQ. The V end lost 0 bases, the J end lost 5 bases, and 11 bases lay between the germline ends.

CDR3 region: CASSFRMVGNATNEKLFF. DNA of the CDR3: TGTGCCAGCAGCTTCCGTATGGTGGGTAATGCAACTAATGAAAAACTGTTTTTT. The chain employs TRBV7-9 and TRBJ1-4; D remains ambiguous. The germline CDR1 and CDR2 sequences are SEHNR and FQNEAQ (reference sequence). This CDR3 spans 18 amino acids. The V and J ends lost 3 bases and 0 bases respectively, with 17 bases between them. Drawing the rest from reference TRBV7-9 and TRBJ1-4, the complete variable domain is DTGVSQNPRHKITKRGQNVTFRCDPISEHNRLYWYRQTLGQGPEFLTYFQNEAQLEKSRLLSDRFSAERPKGSFSTLEIQRTEQGDSAMYLCASSFRMVGNATNEKLFFGSGTQLSVL.

The gene calls are TRBV19 and TRBJ1-1, with D maybe TRBD1 (6 bases). V dropped 7 bases and J dropped 1 base, with 10 bases sitting between them. This CDR3 comprises 13 residues. Germline V gene lookup returns CDR1 LNHDA and CDR2 SQIVND (reference sequence). CDR3 amino acids: CASKGTTNTEAFF. CDR3 coding DNA: TGTGCCAGTAAAGGGACAACGAACACTGAAGCTTTCTTT.

J is TRBJ1-3 and V is TRBV7-6; D is uncertain. V was clipped by 0 bases and J by 0 bases, with 9 bases between them. The CDR3 length is 16 residues. Germline lookup yields CDR1 SGHVS and CDR2 FNYEAQ. CDR3 region: CASSLATPGSGNTIYF. The CDR3 region has the DNA TGTGCCAGCAGCTTAGCTACCCCGGGCTCTGGAAACACCATATATTTT.

The J gene is TRBJ2-5, the V gene TRBV6-4; D unclear. Germline loops: CDR1 MRHNA, CDR2 SNTAGT. This CDR3 region has 16 residues. V lost 7 bases and J lost 3, with 21 bases in between. CDR3 in amino acids: CASILSLLTPEETQYF. The CDR3 region has the DNA TGTGCCAGCATTCTGTCGTTACTTACCCCCGAAGAGACCCAGTACTTC.

This clone was seen once. The chain joins TRBV11-2 to TRBJ1-1, with D perhaps TRBD1 (5 bases). Trimming pared 5 bases from V and 4 bases from J, leaving 20 bases between. Germline assignment: CDR1 SGHAT and CDR2 FQNNGV. The CDR3 is made up of 16 amino acids. CDR3 amino acids: CASSSQPPGESTEAFF. As DNA, the CDR3 is TGTGCCAGCAGCAGCCAACCGCCGGGGGAGAGCACTGAAGCTTTCTTT.

The J gene is TRBJ1-2, the V gene TRBV5-4; TRBD1 aligns across 7 bases. CDR1 and CDR2 from the germline V gene are SGHNT and YYREEE (reference sequence). The CDR3 contains 13 residues. Losses at the gene ends were 5 bases for V and 7 bases for J; bases not matched to a gene: 8. The CDR3 region is CASRPGTASGYTF. CDR3 DNA sequence: TGTGCCAGCAGGCCCGGGACAGCTTCTGGCTACACCTTC.

The chain recombines TRBV2 with TRBJ1-2; D is perhaps TRBD1 (5 bases). V lost 9 bases and J 2 bases, leaving 22 bases between the germline ends. This CDR3 is 16 amino acids long. From germline, CDR1 is SNHLY and CDR2 FYNNEI. The CDR3 is CARGATGTEPNYGYTF. CDR3 nucleotides: TGTGCCAGAGGGGCTACGGGGACGGAGCCGAACTATGGCTACACCTTC.

This clone appeared a single time. V and J are TRBV6-5 and TRBJ1-2; D remains unclear. Looked up from germline, CDR1 is MNHEY and CDR2 is SVGAGI. The CDR3 covers 14 residues. Deletions cut 2 bases from V and 4 bases from J, with 11 bases between. The CDR3 DNA follows: TGTGCCAGCAGTTACAGCGGACTGGCCTATGGCTACACCTTC. Translation: CASSYSGLAYGYTF.

This chain uses TRBV27 with TRBJ2-7, with a weak D call TRBD2 (5 bases). V gave up 2 bases and J gave up 2 bases, with 16 bases separating them. This CDR3 contains 16 residues. Germline loops: CDR1 MNHEY, CDR2 SMNVEV (reference sequence). In nucleotides, the CDR3 is TGTGCCAGCAGTTTAAAAGGTTCGGGGTTCGCCTACGAGCAGTACTTC. Protein product: CASSLKGSGFAYEQYF.

This clone occurred a few times. V usage is TRBV5-1 and J usage is TRBJ1-4; no clear D gene. The CDR3 has 13 amino acids. The V gene's germline CDR1 is SGHRS and CDR2 YFSETQ. Trimming shortened V by 0 bases and J by 3 bases, and 3 bases separated the two germline ends. The CDR3 protein is CASSLAPNEKLFF. The DNA for the CDR3 is TGCGCCAGCAGCTTGGCCCCTAATGAAAAACTGTTTTTT.

This chain connects TRBV5-4 to TRBJ2-4; tentatively, D is TRBD2 (7 bases). The V gene's germline CDR1 is SGHNT and CDR2 YYREEE (reference sequence). V was pared by 4 bases and J by 0 bases, with 14 bases between. The CDR3 contains 16 residues. CDR3: CASSSGTILAKNIQYF. In DNA form, the CDR3 reads TGTGCCAGCAGCAGCGGGACAATCCTAGCCAAAAACATTCAGTACTTC. The full variable domain, with the rest looked up from reference TRBV5-4 and TRBJ2-4, is ETGVTQSPTHLIKTRGQQVTLRCSSQSGHNTVSWYQQALGQGPQFIFQYYREEENGRGNFPPRFSGLQFPNYSSELNVNALELDDSALYLCASSSGTILAKNIQYFGAGTRLSVL.

V usage is TRBV25-1 and J usage is TRBJ1-2; D uncertain. The V end lost 3 bases, the J end lost 8 bases, and 13 bases lay between the germline ends. This CDR3 region has 13 residues. Germline V gives CDR1 MGHDK, CDR2 SYGVNS. The CDR3 spells CASSEGGHWGYTF. The CDR3 nucleotides read TGTGCCAGCAGTGAGGGCGGGCACTGGGGCTACACCTTC.

The chain has TRBV14 and TRBJ1-1; no clear D gene. CDR3 size: 17 residues. Germline V gene data show CDR1 as SGHDN and CDR2 as FVKESK. Trimming took off 1 base at V and 4 bases at J, with 19 bases between the two ends. CDR3 coding DNA: TGTGCCAGCAGCCAAGGCTCAGAGTTCTATTTGGGCACTGAAGCTTTCTTT. This gives the protein CASSQGSEFYLGTEAFF. Full variable domain (remainder filled in from reference TRBV14 and TRBJ1-1): EAGVTQFPSHSVIEKGQTVTLRCDPISGHDNLYWYRRVMGKEIKFLLHFVKESKQDESGMPNNRFLAERTGGTYSTLKVQPAELEDSGVYFCASSQGSEFYLGTEAFFGQGTRLTVV.

The chain links TRBV7-2 to TRBJ2-2, with 7 bases identical to TRBD2. The CDR3 is 15 residues long. J lost 7 bases, V lost 0 bases, and 5 bases had no gene match. Germline loops: CDR1 SGHTA, CDR2 FQGNSA. Here the CDR3 reads CASSLASGVGGELFF. The CDR3 bases are TGTGCCAGCAGCTTAGCAAGCGGGGTAGGCGGGGAGCTGTTTTTT.

This chain uses TRBV19 with TRBJ1-6, with D perhaps TRBD1 (5 bases). The CDR3 is made up of 13 amino acids. In germline, CDR1 is LNHDA, CDR2 SQIVND (reference sequence). V lost 8 bases to trimming and J lost 9 bases, with 14 bases between them. CDR3 residues: CASQTVGPSPLHF. Here the CDR3 DNA reads TGTGCCAGTCAGACAGTAGGTCCTTCACCCCTCCACTTT.

The chain links TRBV2 to TRBJ2-7, with TRBD1 matching 10 bases. The CDR3 length is 14 residues. In germline, CDR1 is SNHLY, CDR2 FYNNEI. V was clipped by 6 bases and J by 3 bases; unmatched bases: 5. CDR3 sequence: CASRGTGVLYEQYF. CDR3 DNA: TGTGCCAGCAGGGGGACAGGGGTCCTCTACGAGCAGTACTTC.

The V gene is TRBV7-6, the J gene TRBJ1-1; D is possibly TRBD1 (5 bases). Germline loops: CDR1 SGHVS, CDR2 FNYEAQ. This CDR3 has 16 residues. The V and J ends lost 1 base and 1 base respectively, with 13 bases between them. This CDR3 is CASSLVRGPSNTEAFF. CDR3 in DNA: TGTGCCAGCAGCTTAGTTAGGGGCCCCTCGAACACTGAAGCTTTCTTT.

This clone came up once. V and J are TRBV7-2 and TRBJ2-7, with D maybe TRBD2 (6 bases). The V gene's germline CDR1 is SGHTA and CDR2 FQGNSA. V lost 2 bases and J 4 bases, leaving 21 bases between the germline ends. This CDR3 spans 17 amino acids. The CDR3 coding sequence is TGTGCCAGCAGCTTATCCATGAGGGCTAGCGATCCTTACGAGCAGTACTTC. Encoded protein: CASSLSMRASDPYEQYF.

V gene TRBV6-5 combines with J gene TRBJ2-1; D gene uncertain. This CDR3 is 11 amino acids long. V lost 7 bases and J lost 7, with 8 bases in between. The V gene's germline CDR1 is MNHEY and CDR2 SVGAGI. Here the CDR3 reads CASMLGNEQFF. The DNA of the CDR3 is TGTGCCAGCATGTTGGGAAATGAGCAGTTCTTC.

The chain recombines TRBV7-9 with TRBJ2-1; possibly TRBD2 for D (7 bases). V was shortened by 8 bases and J by 6 bases, with 14 bases between the two germline ends. The CDR3 covers 13 residues. The germline gives CDR1 SEHNR, CDR2 FQNEAQ (reference sequence). The CDR3 nucleotides are TGTGCCAGCCCGGGGGGCCCGGGCAATGAGCAGTTCTTC. This gives the protein CASPGGPGNEQFF. Full variable domain (rest looked up from reference TRBV7-9 and TRBJ2-1): DTGVSQNPRHKITKRGQNVTFRCDPISEHNRLYWYRQTLGQGPEFLTYFQNEAQLEKSRLLSDRFSAERPKGSFSTLEIQRTEQGDSAMYLCASPGGPGNEQFFGPGTRLTVL.

The chain combines TRBV19 with TRBJ2-5, with 10 bases identical to TRBD2. V lost 6 bases to trimming and J lost 2 bases; unmatched junction nucleotides: 3. The CDR3 is 14 residues long. Germline V CDR1 and CDR2: LNHDA, SQIVND (reference sequence). The DNA of the CDR3 is TGTGCCAGTAGCAGCGGGGGGGTACAAGAGACCCAGTACTTC. Amino acids: CASSSGGVQETQYF.